A single sample gave rise to the 14 T cell receptor beta chains below, sequenced in a study of blood T cell repertoires in COVID-19. Repertoires were generated with immunoSEQ multiplex PCR, while TCRdb's copy carries only in-frame clones and drops some. Of about 110,000 clones listed, roughly 80% are singletons. The sample taken for sequencing was peripheral blood. These TCRs come from a woman older than 75 with acute or convalescent COVID-19.

The chain recombines TRBV14 with TRBJ2-1; D might be TRBD2 (6 bases). Germline V gene sequence: CDR1 SGHDN, CDR2 FVKESK. The CDR3 consists of 16 residues. V was cut by 1 base and J by 0 bases, with 10 bases left in between. The CDR3 coding sequence is TGTGCCAGCAGCCAAGTAAGCGGGTTCTCCTACAATGAGCAGTTCTTC. Protein product: CASSQVSGFSYNEQFF.

This clone was recorded a few times. The CDR3 spells CASSLIAGAGNEQFF. The CDR3 DNA reads TGTGCCAGCAGCCTCATAGCGGGAGCGGGCAATGAGCAGTTCTTC. This chain connects TRBV3-1 (or the pseudogene TRBV3-2) to TRBJ2-1; TRBD2 agrees at 9 bases. Unmatched junction bases numbered 7, after V lost 4 bases and J lost 6 bases. Germline V lookup: CDR1 LGHDT, CDR2 YNNKEL (reference sequence). The CDR3 consists of 15 residues.

The chain combines TRBV11-2 with TRBJ2-7; a weak D match, TRBD2 (6 bases). Per the germline V gene, CDR1 is SGHAT and CDR2 is FQNNGV. The CDR3 totals 16 residues. V was shortened by 0 bases and J by 0 bases, with 12 bases between the two germline ends. The CDR3 coding sequence is TGTGCCAGCAGCTTAGATCTAGCGAGGGGCTCCTACGAGCAGTACGTC. Protein: CASSLDLARGSYEQYV.

V is TRBV29-1 and J is TRBJ1-1; D unclear. This CDR3 spans 15 amino acids. V dropped 3 bases and J dropped 4 bases, with 18 bases sitting between them. The germline CDR1 and CDR2 sequences are SQVTM and ANQGSEA. The CDR3 nucleotides are TGCAGCGTTGATGAGGGCCGCCCAGGAGGCACTGAAGCTTTCTTT. This encodes CSVDEGRPGGTEAFF. Using reference TRBV29-1 and TRBJ1-1 for the parts outside the CDR3, the full variable domain is SAVISQKPSRDICQRGTSLTIQCQVDSQVTMMFWYRQQPGQSLTLIATANQGSEATYESGFVIDKFPISRPNLTFSTLTVSNMSPEDSSIYLCSVDEGRPGGTEAFFGQGTRLTVV.

CDR3 protein: CASSSGGSGTGGELFF. In DNA, the CDR3 is TGTGCCAGCAGCTCCGGGGGTAGCGGGACTGGCGGGGAGCTGTTTTTT. The chain is built from TRBV28 and TRBJ2-2, with 8 bases matching TRBD2. Trimming cost V 6 bases and J 7 bases; bases outside gene matches: 13. Per germline, CDR1 MDHEN and CDR2 SYDVKM. The CDR3 runs to 16 residues.

The chain is built from TRBV5-4 and TRBJ1-2; D is unresolved. The V and J ends lost 2 bases and 4 bases respectively, with 12 bases between them. The CDR3 runs to 14 residues. The germline V gene has CDR1 SGHNT and CDR2 YYREEE (reference sequence). CDR3 DNA sequence: TGTGCCAGCAGCTTACGTTCAGATGGCTATGGCTACACCTTC. It encodes CASSLRSDGYGYTF.

V and J are TRBV5-1 and TRBJ2-3; 12 bases fit TRBD2. The CDR3 has 16 amino acids. Germline values: CDR1 SGHRS, CDR2 YFSETQ. J lost 4 bases, V lost 4 bases, and 7 bases had no gene match. CDR3: CASSTRTSGDPDTQYF. The CDR3 DNA reads as TGCGCCAGCAGCACCCGGACTAGCGGGGATCCAGATACGCAGTATTTT.

This sequence joins TRBV21-1 and TRBJ2-7; the table's D call of TRBD2 was not tested on the DNA. TRBV21-1 is a pseudogene. CDR3 length: 16 residues. CDR3 loop: CASSKAASGSFIEQYF. The CDR3 coding sequence is TGTGCCAGCAGCAAAGCAGCTAGCGGGAGTTTCATCGAGCAGTACTTC.

The chain employs TRBV5-4 and TRBJ2-7; possibly TRBD2 for D (6 bases). V was trimmed by 2 bases and J by 2 bases, leaving 11 bases between them. This CDR3 spans 14 amino acids. Germline CDR1 reads SGHNT; CDR2 reads YYREEE (reference sequence). The CDR3 nucleotides are TGTGCCAGCAGCTTAGATGCGGGACCCTACGAGCAGTACGTC. Amino acids: CASSLDAGPYEQYV.

The chain combines TRBV28 with TRBJ2-7, with D hard to call. Germline CDR1 MDHEN, CDR2 SYDVKM. The V end was cut by 2 bases, the J end by 7 bases, with 12 bases between. The CDR3 totals 13 residues. The CDR3: CASSLEAPEEQYF. DNA of the CDR3: TGTGCCAGCAGTTTAGAAGCGCCAGAGGAGCAGTACTTC.

The chain combines TRBV18 with TRBJ1-1; 9 bases match TRBD1. The CDR3 consists of 13 residues. Germline CDR1 reads KGHSH; CDR2 reads LQKENI. The V segment lost 4 bases and the J segment 7 bases; nucleotides outside the gene matches: 4. This CDR3 is CASSLQGAHEAFF. In DNA, the CDR3 is TGTGCCAGCTCACTACAGGGGGCGCATGAAGCTTTCTTT.

V usage is TRBV6-5 and J usage is TRBJ2-2; D uncertain. This CDR3 is built from 14 residues. The V end lost 8 bases, the J end lost 0 bases, and 10 bases lay between the germline ends. Germline-derived CDR1 and CDR2 are MNHEY and SVGAGI. Here the CDR3 DNA reads TGTGCCAGCTACGGAGATGCGAACACCGGGGAGCTGTTTTTT. The encoded protein is CASYGDANTGELFF.

This clone showed up many times. The rearrangement joins TRBV4-3 to TRBJ1-1, with D possibly matching TRBD1 (5 bases). The CDR3 covers 13 residues. The germline V gene encodes CDR1 LGHNA and CDR2 YSLEER. V shed 4 bases and J shed 8 bases, with 14 bases lying between them. As DNA, the CDR3 is TGCGCCAGCAGCCCCCGAGAAAACAGGGAAGCTTTCTTT. It translates to CASSPRENREAFF.

The rearrangement uses TRBV5-4 and TRBJ2-3, with 9 bases identical to TRBD2. V trimming: 5 bases; J trimming: 2 bases; junction bases outside the gene matches: 6. From germline, CDR1 is SGHNT and CDR2 YYREEE (reference sequence). The CDR3 covers 15 residues. CDR3 DNA: TGTGCCAGCAGTCCGACTAGCGGTATCACAGATACGCAGTATTTT. Its protein product is CASSPTSGITDTQYF.